This entry describes one T cell receptor (beta chain). Its antigen is as yet unknown. Sample time point: pre-sensitization, week 0. Treatment meaning: therapeutic diphenylcyclopropenone sensitization with weekly scalp DPC. It was unfractionated whole blood from which total RNA was extracted. As originally analysed: A per-sample median of about 96,000 TCRs was observed, with counts ranging from 23,224 to 690,600. TCRdb independently ran MiXCR on the RACE reads; one entry per CDR3 protein. TCRdb's processing, not the authors', yielded these V and J calls. This sample has about 180,000 distinct CDR3 sequences, with 25% to 30% found just once. These data come from a study of human T cells and chemical hapten exposure. General study findings and limits: The number of TCRs over 1 in 1000 frequency stayed unchanged after DPC. Every donor had alopecia, and their immune response may therefore differ from healthy people's.

The germline V gene encodes CDR1 MDHEN and CDR2 SYDVKM. The CDR3 is 18 amino acids. V dropped 3 bases and J dropped 3; count of bases not matched to a gene: 7. V usage is TRBV28 and J usage is TRBJ2-3; 15 nucleotides line up with TRBD2. The receptor was derived from a woman in her 30s with alopecia areata. Some clones in this sample may be carry-over from other donors' samples. The sample here was whole blood, taken in connection with sensitization to the hapten diphenylcyclopropenone (DPC). The CDR3 nucleotides are TGTGCCAGCAGTTTCCCAGGACTAGCGGGAGGGATAACAGATACGCAGTATTTT. Protein: CASSFPGLAGGITDTQYF.